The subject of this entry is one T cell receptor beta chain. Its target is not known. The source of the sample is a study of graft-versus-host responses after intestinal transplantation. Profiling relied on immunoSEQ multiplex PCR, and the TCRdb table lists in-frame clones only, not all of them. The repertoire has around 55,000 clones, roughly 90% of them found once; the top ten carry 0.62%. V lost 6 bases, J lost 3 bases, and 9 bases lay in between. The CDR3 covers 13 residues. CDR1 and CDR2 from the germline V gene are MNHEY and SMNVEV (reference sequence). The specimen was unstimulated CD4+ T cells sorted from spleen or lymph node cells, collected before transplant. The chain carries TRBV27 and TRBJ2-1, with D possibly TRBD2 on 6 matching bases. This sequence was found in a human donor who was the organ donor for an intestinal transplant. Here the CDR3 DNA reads TGTGCCAGCAGCGGGGGTATCTACAATGAGCAGTTCTTC. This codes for CASSGGIYNEQFF.